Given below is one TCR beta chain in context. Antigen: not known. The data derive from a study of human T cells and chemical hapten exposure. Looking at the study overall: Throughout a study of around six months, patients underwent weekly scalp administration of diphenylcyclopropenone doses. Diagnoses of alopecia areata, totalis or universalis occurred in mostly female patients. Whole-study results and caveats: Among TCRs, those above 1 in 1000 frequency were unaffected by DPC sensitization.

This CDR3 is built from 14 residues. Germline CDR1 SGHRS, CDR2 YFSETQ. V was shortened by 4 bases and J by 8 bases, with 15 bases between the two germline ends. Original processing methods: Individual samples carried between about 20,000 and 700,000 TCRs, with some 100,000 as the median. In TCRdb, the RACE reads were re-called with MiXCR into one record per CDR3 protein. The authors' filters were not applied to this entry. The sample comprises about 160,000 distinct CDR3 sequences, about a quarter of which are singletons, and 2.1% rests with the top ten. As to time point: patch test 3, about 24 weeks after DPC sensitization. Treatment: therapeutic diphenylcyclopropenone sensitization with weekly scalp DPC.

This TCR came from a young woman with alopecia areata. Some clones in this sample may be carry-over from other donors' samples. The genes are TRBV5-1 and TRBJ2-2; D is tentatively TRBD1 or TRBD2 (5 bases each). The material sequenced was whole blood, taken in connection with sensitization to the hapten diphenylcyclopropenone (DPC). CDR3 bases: TGCGCCAGCAGCCCCGGGACGGGGAGAGGGGAGCTGTTTTTT. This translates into CASSPGTGRGELFF.